This T cell receptor (beta chain) was captured by sequencing in a study of T cells in Graves' hyperthyroidism and ophthalmopathy. On the study more broadly: Blood was drawn when the patient was first diagnosed and still untreated.

A few counts support this clonotype. TCR beta CDR3 regions were amplified from RNA transcripts. Carried out on the TCR CDR3, a first-round RT-PCR used the HTBI primer set. TCRdb reprocessed the multiplex PCR reads with MiXCR, giving one entry per CDR3 protein. Among about 740,000 distinct CDR3 sequences listed, 14% were seen once. Trimming pared 4 bases from V and 13 bases from J, leaving 13 bases between. Germline CDR1 KGHDR, CDR2 SFDVKD. The CDR3 spans 12 residues. Based on clinical symptoms, serum thyroxine and TRAb, thyroid ultrasound and orbital computed tomography, diagnoses were reached. This chain uses TRBV24-1 with TRBJ2-1; perhaps TRBD2 as D (6 bases). The TCR comes from a young woman with Graves' hyperthyroidism. What was sequenced was blood. In DNA form, the CDR3 reads TGTGCCACCAGTGACCCGGGACTCTACCAGTTCTTC. It translates to CATSDPGLYQFF.